This is a list of T cell receptor beta chains from one sample in a study of CD8 T cells in ankylosing spondylitis. TCRdb passed the 5' RACE reads through MiXCR, listing each CDR3 protein once. Among fewer than 350,000 distinct CDR3 sequences listed, under 14% were seen once. The sequencing input was blood, either unsorted or a sorted T cell fraction (not recorded which). The receptors shown here come from a female donor with ankylosing spondylitis or in good health (not recorded which). CDR3s include the opening cysteine and the closing phenylalanine or tryptophan. D genes are given only for firm matches. For some rows the clone size is stated as once, few or many, or as a class when expanded; others skip it.

j_call	d_call	clone_size	v_call	cdr3_nt	cdr3_aa
TRBJ2-5	TRBD2	.	TRBV7-6	TGTGCCAGCAGCTTATTGCGGGAGGCCCAAGAGACCCAGTACTTC	CASSLLREAQETQYF
TRBJ1-2	TRBD1	many	TRBV12-3/TRBV12-4	TGTGCCAGCAGTTTTTCGGAGACAGGGGCTTACTATGGCTACACCTTC	CASSFSETGAYYGYTF
TRBJ2-7	TRBD2	many	TRBV5-1	TGCGCCAGCAGCTTGGCCAGCGGGAGCGGCTACGAGCAGTACTTC	CASSLASGSGYEQYF
TRBJ1-2	.	many	TRBV20-1	TGCAGTGCTAGAGACGCGGACAGACCATCTAACTATGGCTACACCTTC	CSARDADRPSNYGYTF
TRBJ2-1	TRBD1	many	TRBV3-1	TGTGCCAGCAGCCAAGTCGAGGGGGCTAAGCAGTTCTTC	CASSQVEGAKQFF
TRBJ1-1	.	few	TRBV5-1	TGCGCCAGCAGCTCAGTAGCCGGGAAGAACACTGAAGCTTTCTTT	CASSSVAGKNTEAFF
TRBJ2-3	TRBD2	few	TRBV3-1	TGTGCCAGCAGCCCCAACGGCGGGGGGGCGACAGATACGCAGTATTTT	CASSPNGGGATDTQYF
TRBJ2-3	.	many	TRBV7-8	TGTGCCAGCAGCCAGATACAGGGTTTAACAGATACGCAGTATTTT	CASSQIQGLTDTQYF
TRBJ2-1	.	.	TRBV20-1	TGCAGTGCTGGAAACGGTGCCGGCTCCTACAATGAGCAGTTCTTC	CSAGNGAGSYNEQFF
TRBJ2-5	.	many	TRBV5-1	TGCGCCAGCGAGGTCGAAGAGACCCAGTACTTC	CASEVEETQYF
TRBJ2-1	.	many	TRBV7-9	TGTGCCAGCAGCCCCATGGCAGATGAGCAGTTCTTC	CASSPMADEQFF
TRBJ2-1	TRBD2	many	TRBV5-1	TGCGCCAGCAGCTTGGGGTCTAGCGGCTACAATGAGCAGTTCTTC	CASSLGSSGYNEQFF
TRBJ1-1	.	many	TRBV28	TGTGCCAGCAGCCGACAGAGGAAGAACACTGAAGCTTTCTTT	CASSRQRKNTEAFF
TRBJ1-2	.	.	TRBV12-3/TRBV12-4	TGTGCCAGCAGGGCTCGGCCTTCTAATGGCTACACCTTC	CASRARPSNGYTF